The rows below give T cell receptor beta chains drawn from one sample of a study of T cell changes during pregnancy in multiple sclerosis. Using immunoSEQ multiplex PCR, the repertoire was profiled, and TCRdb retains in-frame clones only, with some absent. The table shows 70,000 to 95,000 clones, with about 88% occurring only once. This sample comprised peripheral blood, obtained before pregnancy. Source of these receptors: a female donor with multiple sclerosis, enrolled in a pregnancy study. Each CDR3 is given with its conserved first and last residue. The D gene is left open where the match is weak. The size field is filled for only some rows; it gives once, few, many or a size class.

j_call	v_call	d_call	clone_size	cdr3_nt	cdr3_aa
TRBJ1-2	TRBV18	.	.	TGTGCCAGCTCTTACGACCACGGGAGCGTCTATGGCTACACCTTC	CASSYDHGSVYGYTF
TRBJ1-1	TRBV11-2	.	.	TGTGCCAGCAGCGTAACGAACAGGGAAGTCGCTGAAGCTTTCTTT	CASSVTNREVAEAFF
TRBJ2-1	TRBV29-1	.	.	TGCAGCGTTGACAGGGGCGACTACAATGAGCAGTTCTTC	CSVDRGDYNEQFF
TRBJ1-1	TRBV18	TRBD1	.	TGTGCCAGCTCACTCTTAACCCGATCACAGGGGGCGAACACTGAAGCTTTCTTT	CASSLLTRSQGANTEAFF
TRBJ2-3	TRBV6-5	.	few	TGTGCCAGCAGCGCTCCGGGGTACACAGATACGCAGTATTTT	CASSAPGYTDTQYF
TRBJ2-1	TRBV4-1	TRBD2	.	TGCGCCAGCAGCCAAGATAGGGGACTAGCGGGCAATGAGCAGTTCTTC	CASSQDRGLAGNEQFF
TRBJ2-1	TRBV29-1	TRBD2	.	TGCAGCGCGGGGGGTGGGGCTATGAGCTACAATGAGCAGTTCTTC	CSAGGGAMSYNEQFF
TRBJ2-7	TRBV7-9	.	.	TGTGCCAGCAGCTTCGAAGGAGTTACTGACGAGCAGTACTTC	CASSFEGVTDEQYF
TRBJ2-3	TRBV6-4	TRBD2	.	TGTGCCAGCAGTAGGGGGACTAGCGCTTCAGATACGCAGTATTTT	CASSRGTSASDTQYF
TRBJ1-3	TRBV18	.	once	TGTGCCAGCTCACCAGGGGCAGCTGGAAACACCATATATTTT	CASSPGAAGNTIYF
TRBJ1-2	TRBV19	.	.	TGTGCCAGTACTAGACAGATCCCTAACTATGGCTACACCTTC	CASTRQIPNYGYTF
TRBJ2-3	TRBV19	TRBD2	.	TGTGCCAGTAGTACCTCACTAGCGGGCTACACAGATACGCAGTATTTT	CASSTSLAGYTDTQYF
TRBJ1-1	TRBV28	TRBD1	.	TGTGCCAGCAGTATCTACTCCCACAGGGGTGGGTACACTGAAGCTTTCTTT	CASSIYSHRGGYTEAFF
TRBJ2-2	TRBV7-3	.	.	TGTGCCAGCAGCTTAAGTACCGGGAACGGGGAGCTGTTTTTT	CASSLSTGNGELFF
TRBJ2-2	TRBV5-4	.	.	TGTGCCAGCAGCTTGCGGGGGGCGGGCACCGGGGAGCTGTTTTTT	CASSLRGAGTGELFF
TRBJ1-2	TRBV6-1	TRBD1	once	TGTGCCAGCAGTCTCAGGGGGCGCGGGGGCTACACCTTC	CASSLRGRGGYTF
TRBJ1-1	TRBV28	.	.	TGTGCCAGCAGTTTGCAGGTTCGGTATGGCACTGAAGCTTTCTTT	CASSLQVRYGTEAFF
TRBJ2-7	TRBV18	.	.	TGTGCCAGCTCCACCGGGAGCTCCTACGAGCAGTACTTC	CASSTGSSYEQYF
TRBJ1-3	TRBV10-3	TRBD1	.	TGTGCCATCAGACAGGGGTCCGGAAACACCATATATTTT	CAIRQGSGNTIYF
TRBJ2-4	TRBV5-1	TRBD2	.	TGCGCCAGCAGCTTGGATAGCGGGGTGGGGGACATTCAGTACTTC	CASSLDSGVGDIQYF
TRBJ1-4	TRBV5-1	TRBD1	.	TGCGCCAGCAGCTTACAGGGGGCGGGTGAAAAACTGTTTTTT	CASSLQGAGEKLFF
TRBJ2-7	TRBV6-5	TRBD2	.	TGTGCCAGCAGTTACAGTAGCGGGGTATACTCCTACGAGCAGTACTTC	CASSYSSGVYSYEQYF
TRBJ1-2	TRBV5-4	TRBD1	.	TGTGCCAGCTGGGGCCAGGGGGATTTCGGGAACGGCTACACCTTC	CASWGQGDFGNGYTF
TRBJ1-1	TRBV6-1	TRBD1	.	TGTGCCAGCAGTGACAGGGGGCACACTGAAGCTTTCTTT	CASSDRGHTEAFF
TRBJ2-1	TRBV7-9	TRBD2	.	TGTGCCAGCAGCTCCGGGACTAGCGGTGTTTACAATGAGCAGTTCTTC	CASSSGTSGVYNEQFF